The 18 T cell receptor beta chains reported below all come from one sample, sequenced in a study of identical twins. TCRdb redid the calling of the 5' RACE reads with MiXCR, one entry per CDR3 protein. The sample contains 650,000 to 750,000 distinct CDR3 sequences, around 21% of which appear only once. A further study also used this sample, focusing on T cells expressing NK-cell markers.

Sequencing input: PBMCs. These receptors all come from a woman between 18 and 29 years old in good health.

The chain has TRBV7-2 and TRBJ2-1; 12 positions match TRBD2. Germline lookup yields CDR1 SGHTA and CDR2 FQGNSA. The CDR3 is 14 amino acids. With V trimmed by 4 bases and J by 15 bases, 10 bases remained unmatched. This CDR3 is CASSWTSGAKVMFF. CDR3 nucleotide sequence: TGTGCCAGCAGCTGGACTAGCGGGGCGAAAGTGATGTTCTTC. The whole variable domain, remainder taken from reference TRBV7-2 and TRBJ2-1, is GAGVSQSPSNKVTEKGKDVELRCDPISGHTALYWYRQSLGQGLEFLIYFQGNSAPDKSGLPSDRFSAERTGGSVSTLTIQRTQQEDSAVYLCASSWTSGAKVMFFGPGTRLTVL.

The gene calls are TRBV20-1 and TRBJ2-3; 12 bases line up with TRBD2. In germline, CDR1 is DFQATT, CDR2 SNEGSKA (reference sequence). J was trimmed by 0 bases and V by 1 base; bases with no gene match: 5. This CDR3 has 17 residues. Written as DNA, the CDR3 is TGCAGTGCTAGAGGACTAGCGGGGGTGAGAAGCACAGATACGCAGTATTTT. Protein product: CSARGLAGVRSTDTQYF.

The CDR3 DNA reads as TGTGCCAGCCGGGGGGTACAAGAGACCCAGTACTTC. Protein product: CASRGVQETQYF. J is TRBJ2-5 and V is TRBV6-2 or TRBV6-3; 7 nucleotides match TRBD2. The germline CDR1 and CDR2 sequences are MNHEY and SVGEGT. After removal of 8 bases from V and 2 bases from J, the junction contained 2 bases not matched to a gene. This CDR3 is built from 12 residues.

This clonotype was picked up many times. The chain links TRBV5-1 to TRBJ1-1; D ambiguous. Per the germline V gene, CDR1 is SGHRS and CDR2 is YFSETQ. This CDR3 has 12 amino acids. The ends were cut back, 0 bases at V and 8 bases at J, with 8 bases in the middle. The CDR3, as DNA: TGCGCCAGCAGCTTGGCCGGACCCGAAGCTTTCTTT. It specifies CASSLAGPEAFF.

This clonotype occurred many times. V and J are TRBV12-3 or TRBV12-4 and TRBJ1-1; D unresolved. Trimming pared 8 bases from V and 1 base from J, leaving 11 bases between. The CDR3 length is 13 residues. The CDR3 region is CASSKRENTEAFF. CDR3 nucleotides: TGTGCCAGCTCAAAGAGGGAGAACACTGAAGCTTTCTTT.

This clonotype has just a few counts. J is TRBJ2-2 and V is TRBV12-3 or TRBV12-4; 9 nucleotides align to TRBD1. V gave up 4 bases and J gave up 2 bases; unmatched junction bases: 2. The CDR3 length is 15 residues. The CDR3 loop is CASSWDRVNTGELFF. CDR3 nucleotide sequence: TGTGCCAGCAGTTGGGACAGGGTCAACACCGGGGAGCTGTTTTTT.

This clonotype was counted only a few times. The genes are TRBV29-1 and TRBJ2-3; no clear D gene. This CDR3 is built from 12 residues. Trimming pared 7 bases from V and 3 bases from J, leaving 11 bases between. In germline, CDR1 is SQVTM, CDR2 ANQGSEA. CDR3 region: CSAVPFTDTQYF. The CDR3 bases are TGCAGCGCGGTACCATTTACAGATACGCAGTATTTT.

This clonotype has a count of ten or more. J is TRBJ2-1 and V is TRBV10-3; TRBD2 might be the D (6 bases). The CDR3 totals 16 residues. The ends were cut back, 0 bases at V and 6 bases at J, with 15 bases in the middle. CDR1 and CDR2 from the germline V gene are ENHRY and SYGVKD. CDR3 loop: CAISESRDFTTNEQFF. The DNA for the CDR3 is TGTGCCATCAGTGAGTCCCGGGACTTTACTACCAATGAGCAGTTCTTC.

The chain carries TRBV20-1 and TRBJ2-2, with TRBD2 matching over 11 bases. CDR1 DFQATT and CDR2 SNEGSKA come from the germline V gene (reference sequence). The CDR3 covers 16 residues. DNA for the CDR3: TGCAGAGCGATAGCGGGAGGGCCGATGGGTACCGGGGAGCTGTTTTTT. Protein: CRAIAGGPMGTGELFF.

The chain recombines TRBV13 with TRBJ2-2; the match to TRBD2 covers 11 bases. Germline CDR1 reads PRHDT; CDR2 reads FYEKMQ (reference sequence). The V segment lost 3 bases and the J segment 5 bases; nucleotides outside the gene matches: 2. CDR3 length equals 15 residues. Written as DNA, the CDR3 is TGTGCCAGCAGCTTCGGGACTAGCGGTACCGGGGAGCTGTTTTTT. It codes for CASSFGTSGTGELFF.

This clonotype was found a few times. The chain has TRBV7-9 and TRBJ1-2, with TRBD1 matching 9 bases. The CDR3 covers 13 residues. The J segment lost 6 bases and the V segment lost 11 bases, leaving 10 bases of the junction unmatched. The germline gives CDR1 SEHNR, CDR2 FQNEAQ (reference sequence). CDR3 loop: CAVNTGGADGYTF. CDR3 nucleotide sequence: TGTGCCGTCAATACAGGGGGCGCAGATGGCTACACCTTC. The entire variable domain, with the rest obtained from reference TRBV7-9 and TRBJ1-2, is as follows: DTGVSQNPRHKITKRGQNVTFRCDPISEHNRLYWYRQTLGQGPEFLTYFQNEAQLEKSRLLSDRFSAERPKGSFSTLEIQRTEQGDSAMYLCAVNTGGADGYTFGSGTRLTVV.

The chain's CDR3 is CASNEGTSYNEQFF. The DNA for the CDR3 is TGTGCCAGCAACGAGGGGACATCCTACAATGAGCAGTTCTTC. The chain links TRBV9 to TRBJ2-1, with D possibly matching TRBD1 (6 bases). Trimming took off 6 bases at V and 1 base at J, with 11 bases between the two ends. The germline CDR1 and CDR2 sequences are SGDLS and YYNGEE. CDR3 length: 14 residues.

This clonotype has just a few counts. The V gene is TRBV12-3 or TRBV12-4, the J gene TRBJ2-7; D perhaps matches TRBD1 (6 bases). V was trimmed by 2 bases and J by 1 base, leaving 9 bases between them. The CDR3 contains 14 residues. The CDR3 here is CASSLRQASYEQYF. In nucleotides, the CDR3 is TGTGCCAGCAGTTTAAGACAGGCATCCTACGAGCAGTACTTC.

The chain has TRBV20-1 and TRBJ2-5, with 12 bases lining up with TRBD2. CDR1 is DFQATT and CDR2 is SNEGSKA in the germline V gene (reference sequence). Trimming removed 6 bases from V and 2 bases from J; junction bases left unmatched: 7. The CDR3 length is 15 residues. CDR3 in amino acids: CSANRLAGDQETQYF. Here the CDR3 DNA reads TGCAGTGCAAACCGACTAGCGGGGGATCAAGAGACCCAGTACTTC.

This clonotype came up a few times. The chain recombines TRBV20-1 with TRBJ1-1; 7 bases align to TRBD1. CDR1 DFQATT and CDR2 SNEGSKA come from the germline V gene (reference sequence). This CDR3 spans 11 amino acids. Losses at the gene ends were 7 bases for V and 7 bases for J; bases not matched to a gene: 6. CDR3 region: CSGPGGDEAFF. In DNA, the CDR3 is TGCAGTGGGCCAGGGGGGGATGAAGCTTTCTTT.

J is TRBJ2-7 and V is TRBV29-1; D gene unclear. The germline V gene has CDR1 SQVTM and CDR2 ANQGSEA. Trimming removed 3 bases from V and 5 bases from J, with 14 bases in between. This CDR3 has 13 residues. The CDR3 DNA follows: TGCAGCGTTGATGCACCCCCCAGCAACGAGCAGTACTTC. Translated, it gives CSVDAPPSNEQYF.

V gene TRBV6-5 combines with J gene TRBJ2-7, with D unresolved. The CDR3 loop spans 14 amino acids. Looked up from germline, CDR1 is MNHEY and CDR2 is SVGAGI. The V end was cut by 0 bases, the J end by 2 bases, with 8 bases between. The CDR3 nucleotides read TGTGCCAGCAGTTACTCATCAGAAGCCTACGAGCAGTACTTC. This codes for CASSYSSEAYEQYF.

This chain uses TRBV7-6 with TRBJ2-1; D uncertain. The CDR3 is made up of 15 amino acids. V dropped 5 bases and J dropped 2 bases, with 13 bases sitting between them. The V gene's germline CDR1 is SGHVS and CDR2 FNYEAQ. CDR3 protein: CASSADGAPYNEQFF. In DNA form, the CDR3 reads TGTGCCAGCAGCGCGGACGGAGCACCCTACAATGAGCAGTTCTTC.